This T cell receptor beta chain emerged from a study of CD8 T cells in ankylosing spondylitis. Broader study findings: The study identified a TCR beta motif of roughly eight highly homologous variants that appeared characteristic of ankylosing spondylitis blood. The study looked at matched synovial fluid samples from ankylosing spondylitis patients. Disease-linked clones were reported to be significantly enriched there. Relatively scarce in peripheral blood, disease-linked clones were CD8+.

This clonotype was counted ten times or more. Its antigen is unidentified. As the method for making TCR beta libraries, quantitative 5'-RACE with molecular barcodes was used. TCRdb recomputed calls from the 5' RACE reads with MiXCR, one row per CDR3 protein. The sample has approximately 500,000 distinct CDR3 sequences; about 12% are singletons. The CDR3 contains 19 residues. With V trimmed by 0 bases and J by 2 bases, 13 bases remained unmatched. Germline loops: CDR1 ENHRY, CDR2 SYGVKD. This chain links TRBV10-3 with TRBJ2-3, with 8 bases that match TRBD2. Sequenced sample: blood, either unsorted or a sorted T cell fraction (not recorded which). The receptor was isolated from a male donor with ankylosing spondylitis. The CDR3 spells CAISESMYTSGSYTDTQYF. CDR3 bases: TGTGCCATCAGTGAGTCGATGTATACTAGCGGATCATACACAGATACGCAGTATTTT.